Listed below are T cell receptor beta chains from one sample, sequenced in a study of identical twins. TCRdb passed the 5' RACE reads through MiXCR, listing each CDR3 protein once. Found here are fewer than 550,000 distinct CDR3 sequences, about 13% of them singletons; the top ten hold approximately 0.98%. These sequences were also reported in another study, on yellow fever vaccine responses in identical twins.

The sample taken for sequencing was CD4+ T cells sorted from blood. The receptors were sampled from a woman between 18 and 30 years old in good health. Both conserved end residues are trimmed from each CDR3. The order of the fields is V gene, D gene, J gene, CDR3 protein. The D gene is left open where the match is weak.

TRBV29-1	TRBD2	TRBJ2-7	SVREAGVGEQY
TRBV5-6	NA	TRBJ2-7	ASGPWLVAGEQY
TRBV7-2	TRBD1	TRBJ2-7	ASSLSSGQGDREQY
TRBV6-2/TRBV6-3	NA	TRBJ2-3	ASRQYGIGDTQY
TRBV6-2/TRBV6-3	TRBD1	TRBJ2-2	ASSRQGSTGELF
TRBV7-2	NA	TRBJ2-7	ASSLWVGPYEQY
TRBV12-3/TRBV12-4	NA	TRBJ2-1	ASSSQLNNEQF
TRBV5-4	NA	TRBJ2-5	ASSPSSGPWTQY
TRBV12-3/TRBV12-4	TRBD1	TRBJ2-1	ASSFEDRGRVNEQF
TRBV19	NA	TRBJ2-3	ASSLWTSDTQY